The 10 T cell receptor beta chains listed next were all sequenced from one sample in a study of Ad26.COV2.S vaccination and SARS-CoV-2 variants. Assay: immunoSEQ multiplex PCR; the TCRdb copy retains only in-frame clones and omits some. The data show hundreds of thousands of clones, around 87% seen once. Regarding treatment: over 15 received Ad26.COV2.S at low or high dose, single or two shots; five or six received placebo; per-sample allocation not given. On day 63 after the first injection, vaccine and placebo recipients gave samples. This sample comprised peripheral blood, obtained in a trial of Ad26.COV2.S vaccine versus placebo. Receptors were obtained from a person aged 18 to 59 who received the Ad26.COV2.S COVID-19 vaccine or a placebo.

The J gene is TRBJ1-1, the V gene TRBV7-3, with TRBD1 identical over 7 bases. CDR3 length equals 13 residues. The V and J ends lost 5 bases and 5 bases, in that order; junction bases with no gene match: 5. Germline values: CDR1 SGHTA, CDR2 FQGTGA. The CDR3 DNA follows: TGTGCCAGCAGCCTCTTGACAGGGACTGAAGCTTTCTTT. Amino acids: CASSLLTGTEAFF.

Turning to this clone: Within the sample, other DNA sequences also encode this same CDR3. V usage is TRBV30 and J usage is TRBJ1-1; D is uncertain. This CDR3 contains 11 residues. The germline CDR1 and CDR2 sequences are GTSNPN and SVGIG (reference sequence). Trimming took 0 bases from V and 8 from J, leaving 7 bases between them. The chain's CDR3 is CAWSVQREAFF. Written as DNA, the CDR3 is TGTGCCTGGAGTGTCCAAAGGGAAGCTTTCTTT.

This CDR3 is CASSGGTSSNQPQHF. As DNA, the CDR3 is TGTGCCAGCAGCGGGGGGACATCTAGCAATCAGCCCCAGCATTTT. The V gene is TRBV5-8, the J gene TRBJ1-5, with D perhaps matching TRBD1 (6 bases). V lost 4 bases and J lost 0, with 11 bases in between. The length of the CDR3 is 15 residues. Germline CDR1 SGHTS, CDR2 YDEGEE.

The chain employs TRBV7-8 and TRBJ2-1; D ambiguous. Trimming pared 0 bases from V and 9 bases from J, leaving 6 bases between. Germline V CDR1 and CDR2: SGHVS, FQNEAQ. The CDR3 contains 12 residues. CDR3 loop: CASSLAGLEQFF. The CDR3 DNA is TGTGCCAGCAGCTTAGCTGGGCTTGAGCAGTTCTTC. Variable domain in full (rest from reference TRBV7-8 and TRBJ2-1): GAGVSQSPRYKVAKRGQDVALRCDPISGHVSLFWYQQALGQGPEFLTYFQNEAQLDKSGLPSDRFFAERPEGSVSTLKIQRTQQEDSAVYLCASSLAGLEQFFGPGTRLTVL.

V is TRBV5-5 and J is TRBJ1-2; possible D gene TRBD1, 5 bases. Deletions cut 4 bases from V and 5 bases from J, with 24 bases between. CDR1 is SGHKS, CDR2 YYEKEE, per germline (reference sequence). The CDR3 sequence is 17 residues long. The CDR3 loop reads CASSPNGAGVVVYGYTF. CDR3 coding DNA: TGTGCCAGCAGCCCCAACGGGGCCGGCGTGGTTGTGTATGGCTACACCTTC.

V and J are TRBV3-1 (or the pseudogene TRBV3-2) and TRBJ1-6; D not resolved. Germline CDR1 and CDR2: LGHDT and YNNKEL (reference sequence). The CDR3 runs 14 residues. Trimming left V 1 base short and J 8 bases short, with 9 bases between. CDR3 DNA sequence: TGTGCCAGCAGCCAAGGGGGAGACCATTCACCCCTCCACTTT. It yields the protein CASSQGGDHSPLHF.

The gene calls are TRBV5-6 and TRBJ1-5; D is possibly TRBD1 (6 bases). The CDR3 is 15 amino acids. Germline assignment: CDR1 SGHDT and CDR2 YYEEEE. V was trimmed by 1 base and J by 3 bases, leaving 11 bases between them. CDR3 coding DNA: TGTGCCAGCAGCTTGTTCCGGACAGACAATCAGCCCCAGCATTTT. Protein sequence: CASSLFRTDNQPQHF.

This chain joins TRBV7-8 and TRBJ2-3; possible D gene TRBD1, 6 bases. V lost 2 bases, J lost 5 bases, and 17 bases lay in between. Germline V CDR1 and CDR2: SGHVS, FQNEAQ. The CDR3 runs 16 residues. In nucleotides, the CDR3 is TGTGCCAGCAGCTTATTAGCAGGGGCCGGGGAAGATACGCAGTATTTT. Its translation: CASSLLAGAGEDTQYF.

The V gene is TRBV6-5, the J gene TRBJ1-1; 7 nucleotides align to TRBD1. Germline loops: CDR1 MNHEY, CDR2 SVGAGI. CDR3 length equals 14 residues. The J segment lost 6 bases and the V segment lost 6 bases, leaving 10 bases of the junction unmatched. DNA of the CDR3: TGTGCCAGCAGCCCCGGGACAGCCAGGGCTGAAGCTTTCTTT. Its translation: CASSPGTARAEAFF.

The chain couples TRBV27 to TRBJ1-5; TRBD1 is a possible D gene (5 bases). The V and J ends lost 5 bases and 1 base respectively, with 12 bases between them. Germline V CDR1 and CDR2: MNHEY, SMNVEV (reference sequence). This CDR3 has 15 amino acids. CDR3 residues: CASSAIWGSNQPQHF. CDR3 sequence (DNA): TGTGCCAGCAGTGCCATATGGGGCAGCAATCAGCCCCAGCATTTT.